The sample holds a few counts of the clone carrying this T cell receptor (beta chain). These data come from a study of blood T cell repertoires in COVID-19. Whole-study context: Sites in the United States, Italy and Spain provided acute and convalescent COVID-19 samples. PBMCs, B-cell-depleted T cells, or T cells provided the cDNA or gDNA that made up the material.

The length of the CDR3 is 15 residues. The V and J ends lost 8 bases and 0 bases, in that order; junction bases with no gene match: 4. Germline CDR1 and CDR2: LNHNV and YYDKDF (reference sequence). In the original analysis: It was from reference gene primer amplification that nucleated cell counts were estimated. Assay: immunoSEQ multiplex PCR; the TCRdb copy retains only in-frame clones and omits some. V and J calls and clone size are those listed in that table; D and trimming were worked out from the DNA. The table shows 250,000 to 350,000 clones, with about nine tenths occurring only once. The V call is TRBV15, the J call TRBJ1-3; 10 bases are a match to TRBD1. The sequencing input was peripheral blood. The sequence was obtained from a woman aged 30 to 39 with active or convalescent COVID-19. CDR3: CATARQGASGNTIYF. The CDR3 coding sequence is TGTGCCACCGCCCGACAGGGGGCCTCTGGAAACACCATATATTTT.